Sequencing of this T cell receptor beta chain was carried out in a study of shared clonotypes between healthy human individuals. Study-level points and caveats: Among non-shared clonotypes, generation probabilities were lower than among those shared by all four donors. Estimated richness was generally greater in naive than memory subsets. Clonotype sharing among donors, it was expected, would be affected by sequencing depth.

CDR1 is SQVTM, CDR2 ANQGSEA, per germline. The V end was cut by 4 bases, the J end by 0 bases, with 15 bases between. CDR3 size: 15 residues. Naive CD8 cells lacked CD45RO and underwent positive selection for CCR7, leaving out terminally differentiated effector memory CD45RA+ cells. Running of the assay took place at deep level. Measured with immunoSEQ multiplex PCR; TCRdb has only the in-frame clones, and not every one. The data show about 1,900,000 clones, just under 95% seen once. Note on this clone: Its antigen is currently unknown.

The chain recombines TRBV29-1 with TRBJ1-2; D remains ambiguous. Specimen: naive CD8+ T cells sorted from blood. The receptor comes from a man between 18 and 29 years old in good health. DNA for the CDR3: TGCAGCGTTGTACGGGCGGGGAGAGCTAACTATGGCTACACCTTC. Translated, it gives CSVVRAGRANYGYTF.